This T cell receptor (beta chain) derives from a study of shared clonotypes between healthy human individuals. Study in general: The study drew on a couple of women and a few men aged 18 to 49 as donors.

Repertoires were generated with immunoSEQ multiplex PCR, while TCRdb's copy carries only in-frame clones and drops some. The sample shows more than 450,000 clones, 79% of them seen only once. This CDR3 is built from 17 residues. The germline CDR1 and CDR2 sequences are MNHNS and SASEGT. V lost 4 bases and J lost 3; bases outside the gene matches: 10. Regarding this clone: Its specificity is not known.

Study-wide results and caveats: Clonotype sharing across donors was expected to vary with sequencing depth.

Free of recent acute infections or vaccinations, the donors were healthy HIV-negative adults. The donors were all Caucasian adults (living in Nashville, Tennessee). This clonotype was sampled from a woman between 40 and 55 years old in good health. Some clones in this sample may be carry-over from other donors' samples. This sequence joins TRBV6-1 and TRBJ2-2; 8 bases map to TRBD1. Sequencing input: PBMCs. The CDR3 coding sequence is TGTGCCAGCAGTGGGGGGCAGGGGGCGGTTGACACCGGGGAGCTGTTTTTT. As protein: CASSGGQGAVDTGELFF.